Below are 24 T cell receptor beta chains sequenced from a single sample in a study of CD8 T cell repertoires and HIV-1 epitope variants. Assay: immunoSEQ multiplex PCR; the TCRdb copy retains only in-frame clones and omits some. The data show 80,000 to 95,000 clones, roughly four fifths seen once. The sequencing sample was made of uncultured baseline CD8+ T cells from peripheral blood mononuclear cells (PBMCs). The source is a male donor with HIV.

The chain combines TRBV7-6 with TRBJ1-2, with 11 bases matching TRBD1. The germline gives CDR1 SGHVS, CDR2 FNYEAQ. The CDR3 is 16 residues long. The ends lost 5 bases at V and 8 bases at J; junction bases unmatched: 13. CDR3 in DNA: TGTGCCAGCAGCCTGGGACAGGGGGTCTTTGGCTGGGGCTACACCTTC. Its translation is CASSLGQGVFGWGYTF.

The chain has TRBV5-1 and TRBJ2-5; D gene uncertain. Germline V CDR1 and CDR2: SGHRS, YFSETQ. Trimming took 1 base from V and 3 from J, leaving 13 bases between them. There are 15 residues in the CDR3. CDR3 DNA: TGCGCCAGCAGCTTGCTTGGGATTTTGGAAGAGACCCAGTACTTC. Its protein product is CASSLLGILEETQYF.

The V and J genes are TRBV28 and TRBJ2-1; tentatively, D is TRBD2 (5 bases). Trimming removed 3 bases from V and 10 bases from J, with 13 bases in between. The CDR3 extends over 13 amino acids. Germline V gives CDR1 MDHEN, CDR2 SYDVKM. CDR3 DNA sequence: TGTGCCAGCAGTTTTCTTCCGGGCGGGGAGCAGTTCTTC. Its translation: CASSFLPGGEQFF.

The CDR3 is CASKEGGTDLYEQYF. Written as DNA, the CDR3 is TGTGCCAGCAAGGAAGGCGGGACAGACCTCTACGAGCAGTACTTC. This chain uses TRBV2 with TRBJ2-7; TRBD1 is a possible D gene (7 bases). Trimming removed 7 bases from V and 3 bases from J, with 19 bases in between. The CDR3 contains 15 residues. The germline V gene has CDR1 SNHLY and CDR2 FYNNEI. Supplemented by reference TRBV2 and TRBJ2-7, the full variable domain reads EPEVTQTPSHQVTQMGQEVILRCVPISNHLYFYWYRQILGQKVEFLVSFYNNEISEKSEIFDDQFSVERPDGSNFTLKIRSTKLEDSAMYFCASKEGGTDLYEQYFGPGTRLTVT.

The table lists this clone with a few counts. Other DNA sequences from this sample encode an identical CDR3 as well. The genes are TRBV7-9 and TRBJ2-1; a weak D match, TRBD1 (6 bases). Trimming cost V 0 bases and J 3 bases, with 12 bases left between them. The CDR3 spans 16 residues. Germline values: CDR1 SEHNR, CDR2 FQNEAQ (reference sequence). DNA of the CDR3: TGTGCCAGCAGCTTAGCGACCGGGACACTCTACAATGAGCAGTTCTTC. It encodes CASSLATGTLYNEQFF.

This chain connects TRBV6-5 to TRBJ1-1; D is perhaps TRBD1 (5 bases). This CDR3 is built from 16 residues. Per the germline V gene, CDR1 is MNHEY and CDR2 is SVGAGI. Trimming removed 1 base at V and 0 bases at J, with 12 bases between. The CDR3 sequence is CASSYWQGWLNTEAFF. CDR3 coding DNA: TGTGCCAGCAGTTACTGGCAGGGATGGTTGAACACTGAAGCTTTCTTT.

The chain couples TRBV29-1 to TRBJ2-2; D gene unclear. The CDR3 is made up of 13 amino acids. Germline V gene data show CDR1 as SQVTM and CDR2 as ANQGSEA. V dropped 3 bases and J dropped 0 bases, with 5 bases sitting between them. The CDR3 DNA follows: TGCAGCGTTGACTACGCGAACACCGGGGAGCTGTTTTTT. This translates into CSVDYANTGELFF.

There are a few counts of this clone. The gene calls are TRBV12-5 and TRBJ2-7; D is possibly TRBD1 or TRBD2 (5 bases each). The germline gives CDR1 LGHNT, CDR2 FRNRAP. This CDR3 is 15 amino acids long. Trimming shortened V by 6 bases and J by 3 bases, and 18 bases separated the two germline ends. The CDR3 is CASGFGTHGDYEQYF. The CDR3 DNA reads TGTGCTAGTGGGTTCGGGACCCACGGAGACTACGAGCAGTACTTC.

This clone showed up many times. The V and J genes are TRBV15 and TRBJ1-5; no clear D. In germline, CDR1 is LNHNV, CDR2 YYDKDF (reference sequence). V lost 5 bases, J lost 5 bases, and 13 bases lay in between. The CDR3 extends over 14 amino acids. In DNA form, the CDR3 reads TGTGCCACCAGCCCTAACGGCTACGATCAGCCCCAGCATTTT. Translating it yields CATSPNGYDQPQHF.

The chain couples TRBV13 to TRBJ2-4; D not resolved. The germline CDR1 and CDR2 sequences are PRHDT and FYEKMQ (reference sequence). The CDR3 loop spans 14 amino acids. Trimming took off 3 bases at V and 9 bases at J, with 15 bases between the two ends. In DNA form, the CDR3 reads TGTGCCAGCAGCTTCGCCAAAGGGAACACCATTCAGTACTTC. Translating it yields CASSFAKGNTIQYF. The entire variable domain, with the rest obtained from reference TRBV13 and TRBJ2-4, is as follows: AAGVIQSPRHLIKEKRETATLKCYPIPRHDTVYWYQQGPGQDPQFLISFYEKMQSDKGSIPDRFSAQQFSDYHSELNMSSLELGDSALYFCASSFAKGNTIQYFGAGTRLSVL.

CDR3 in amino acids: CASSLGLQAFQAYEQYF. The DNA of the CDR3 is TGCGCCAGCAGCTTGGGCCTGCAGGCTTTCCAGGCCTACGAGCAGTACTTC. The chain recombines TRBV5-1 with TRBJ2-7; no firm D call. Germline V gene data show CDR1 as SGHRS and CDR2 as YFSETQ. The CDR3 covers 17 residues. V lost 0 bases and J lost 2, with 18 bases in between.

V is TRBV2 and J is TRBJ2-5; D perhaps matches TRBD1 (6 bases). This CDR3 contains 15 residues. The ends were cut back, 5 bases at V and 5 bases at J, with 18 bases in the middle. Germline V gene data show CDR1 as SNHLY and CDR2 as FYNNEI. Written as DNA, the CDR3 is TGTGCCAGCAGTCGGATCACAGGGTGGGGTGAGACCCAGTACTTC. Translating gives CASSRITGWGETQYF.

The J gene is TRBJ1-5, the V gene TRBV7-2, with a possible D match to TRBD1 (6 bases). V shed 7 bases and J shed 6 bases, with 13 bases lying between them. The CDR3 extends over 13 amino acids. Germline lookup yields CDR1 SGHTA and CDR2 FQGNSA. The CDR3 spells CASTSRGGQPQHF. CDR3 sequence (DNA): TGTGCCAGCACCTCCAGGGGAGGTCAGCCCCAGCATTTT. The complete variable domain, with remaining parts taken from reference TRBV7-2 and TRBJ1-5, reads GAGVSQSPSNKVTEKGKDVELRCDPISGHTALYWYRQSLGQGLEFLIYFQGNSAPDKSGLPSDRFSAERTGGSVSTLTIQRTQQEDSAVYLCASTSRGGQPQHFGDGTRLSIL.

The chain carries TRBV13 and TRBJ2-7; tentative D call: TRBD2 (5 bases). The CDR3 contains 12 residues. V shed 5 bases and J shed 3 bases, with 8 bases lying between them. Germline V CDR1 and CDR2: PRHDT, FYEKMQ (reference sequence). This chain's CDR3 is CASSTRDYEQYF. The CDR3 nucleotides are TGTGCCAGCAGCACCCGGGACTACGAGCAGTACTTC.

The chain has TRBV7-2 and TRBJ2-3, with D possibly matching TRBD2 (7 bases). The germline V gene encodes CDR1 SGHTA and CDR2 FQGNSA. V was cut by 6 bases and J by 1 base, with 14 bases left in between. The CDR3 runs to 15 residues. This chain's CDR3 is CASSFTGGRTDTQYF. The CDR3 DNA is TGTGCCAGCAGTTTTACGGGGGGCCGCACAGATACGCAGTATTTT.

V is TRBV19 and J is TRBJ1-2, with D maybe TRBD1 (6 bases). Germline CDR1 LNHDA, CDR2 SQIVND (reference sequence). This CDR3 has 12 residues. Trimming cost V 5 bases and J 4 bases, with 8 bases left between them. CDR3 sequence (DNA): TGTGCCAGTAGTCTGGACAGCTATGGCTACACCTTC. The encoded protein is CASSLDSYGYTF. Full variable domain (rest looked up from reference TRBV19 and TRBJ1-2): DGGITQSPKYLFRKEGQNVTLSCEQNLNHDAMYWYRQDPGQGLRLIYYSQIVNDFQKGDIAEGYSVSREKKESFPLTVTSAQKNPTAFYLCASSLDSYGYTFGSGTRLTVV.

This clone was detected ten times or more. The chain couples TRBV5-4 to TRBJ1-6; TRBD1 is a possible D gene (6 bases). The CDR3 spans 14 residues. Trimming stripped 4 bases from V and 7 bases from J, with 12 bases between. Germline-derived CDR1 and CDR2 are SGHNT and YYREEE (reference sequence). CDR3 sequence reads: CASSHREANSPLHF. The CDR3 nucleotides read TGTGCCAGCAGCCACAGGGAGGCCAATTCACCCCTCCACTTT. Combining the CDR3 with reference TRBV5-4 and TRBJ1-6 gives the whole variable domain ETGVTQSPTHLIKTRGQQVTLRCSSQSGHNTVSWYQQALGQGPQFIFQYYREEENGRGNFPPRFSGLQFPNYSSELNVNALELDDSALYLCASSHREANSPLHFGNGTRLTVT.

The CDR3 sequence is CASSITGGTYNEQFF. In DNA form, the CDR3 reads TGTGCCAGCAGTATTACGGGGGGGACCTACAATGAGCAGTTCTTC. This rearrangement joins TRBV7-9 to TRBJ2-1, with 8 bases lining up with TRBD2. The CDR3 extends over 15 amino acids. Germline loops: CDR1 SEHNR, CDR2 FQNEAQ (reference sequence). V shed 6 bases and J 2 bases; nucleotides not matched to a gene: 6.

This clone was seen once. The chain couples TRBV9 to TRBJ2-1; D is perhaps TRBD2 (5 bases). V was shortened by 3 bases and J by 0 bases, with 16 bases between the two germline ends. The CDR3 has 17 amino acids. Germline CDR1 is SGDLS and CDR2 is YYNGEE. The DNA of the CDR3 is TGTGCCAGCAGCGCCGATGGTCGGGATTTCTCCTACAATGAGCAGTTCTTC. It specifies CASSADGRDFSYNEQFF.

On this clone itself: Other DNA sequences of this sample code for an identical CDR3. The rearrangement links TRBV6-1 to TRBJ1-5, with 11 positions matching TRBD1. Germline loops: CDR1 MNHNS, CDR2 SASEGT. Germline trimming cut 8 bases from V and 4 bases from J; bases unmatched to any gene: 4. The CDR3 loop spans 14 amino acids. In nucleotides, the CDR3 is TGTGCCAGCCGGGGGACAGGGGGAAATCAGCCCCAGCATTTT. Amino acids: CASRGTGGNQPQHF.

The V gene is TRBV27, the J gene TRBJ1-6; 12 bases line up with TRBD1. The CDR3 covers 17 residues. The germline V gene encodes CDR1 MNHEY and CDR2 SMNVEV (reference sequence). With V trimmed by 4 bases and J by 7 bases, 8 bases remained unmatched. CDR3 coding DNA: TGTGCCAGCAGTTGGCGGAGGGGACAGGGGGCCAATTCACCCCTCCACTTT. This translates into CASSWRRGQGANSPLHF.

The genes are TRBV28 and TRBJ2-1; possible D gene TRBD1, 6 bases. The germline V and J ends were trimmed by 2 bases and 0 bases, with 11 bases remaining between them. CDR3 length: 16 amino acids. Germline CDR1 is MDHEN and CDR2 is SYDVKM. CDR3 loop: CASSLMTGSSYNEQFF. The CDR3 nucleotides read TGTGCCAGCAGTTTAATGACAGGCAGCTCCTACAATGAGCAGTTCTTC.

This clone came up a few times. V usage is TRBV5-6 and J usage is TRBJ2-3, with 7 bases aligning to TRBD1. Germline values: CDR1 SGHDT, CDR2 YYEEEE. The CDR3 is 16 residues long. Unmatched junction bases numbered 10, after V lost 4 bases and J lost 2 bases. The CDR3 DNA sequence: TGTGCCAGCAGCGGTTTAGCAGGGGGTACCACAGATACGCAGTATTTT. Translated, it gives CASSGLAGGTTDTQYF. The full variable domain, completed using reference TRBV5-6 and TRBJ2-3, is DAGVTQSPTHLIKTRGQQVTLRCSPKSGHDTVSWYQQALGQGPQFIFQYYEEEERQRGNFPDRFSGHQFPNYSSELNVNALLLGDSALYLCASSGLAGGTTDTQYFGPGTRLTVL.

This clone occurred once. V gene TRBV5-1 combines with J gene TRBJ1-6; D might be TRBD1 (6 bases). The CDR3 consists of 15 residues. The V end lost 0 bases, the J end lost 7 bases, and 11 bases lay between the germline ends. Per the germline V gene, CDR1 is SGHRS and CDR2 is YFSETQ. As DNA, the CDR3 is TGCGCCAGCAGCTTGGAGACAGGAGAAAATTCACCCCTCCACTTT. Protein sequence: CASSLETGENSPLHF.